The sequence of this TCR beta chain was determined in a study of blood T cell repertoires in COVID-19. Study overall: Some COVID-19 samples were acute and others convalescent; all came from the United States, Italy and Spain. T cells, B-cell-depleted T cells, or PBMCs provided the cDNA or gDNA that served as material.

The germline CDR1 and CDR2 sequences are GTSNPN and SVGIG (reference sequence). This CDR3 has 12 residues. V dropped 2 bases and J dropped 8; count of bases not matched to a gene: 3. Only one count was recorded for this clone. In the original analysis: Amplification of reference gene primers provided the estimated nucleated cell counts. TCRdb's copy holds only in-frame clones and misses some; the assay was immunoSEQ multiplex PCR. V and J calls and clone size come straight from that table; D and trimming were deduced from the DNA. The profile covers 250,000 to 350,000 clones, with about nine tenths appearing a single time and 0.85% to 0.95% taken by the ten largest.

The rearrangement links TRBV30 to TRBJ2-1; 7 bases agree with TRBD2. The receptor was derived from a woman in her 40s who had recovered from COVID-19. Sequenced material: peripheral blood. The chain's CDR3 is CAWSRGVHEQFF. The CDR3 DNA reads as TGTGCCTGGAGTCGGGGGGTTCATGAGCAGTTCTTC.